Listed below are T cell receptor beta chains from one sample, sequenced in a study of TIL therapy for anti-PD-1-resistant metastatic lung cancer. Here immunoSEQ multiplex PCR was the method, and the copy in TCRdb shows in-frame clones only, minus some. Among 95,000 or so clones listed, about three fifths were seen once. The sequenced sample was tumor tissue, obtained at baseline. The receptors were sampled from a person aged 25 to 80 with non-small cell lung cancer. Both conserved end residues are part of each CDR3. The D gene is left open where the match is weak. Only some rows state a clone size, as once, few, many or a class for expanded clones.

d_call,clone_size,j_call,v_call,cdr3_nt,cdr3_aa
TRBD2,many,TRBJ2-3,TRBV3-1/TRBV3-2,TGTGCCAGCAGTTTAGCGGGTCGCACAGATACGCAGTATTTT,CASSLAGRTDTQYF
TRBD2,NA,TRBJ2-2,TRBV3-1/TRBV3-2,TGTGCCAGCAGCCGAACATCGGGGGGGTCCGGGGAGCTGTTTTTT,CASSRTSGGSGELFF
TRBD1,NA,TRBJ2-7,TRBV5-6,TGTGCCAGCAGCCGGCTCGGACAGGGGATTTCCTACGAGCAGTACTTC,CASSRLGQGISYEQYF
NA,few,TRBJ2-5,TRBV7-9,TGTGCCAGCAGCAATGAGGTTACCCATCTGCTAGAGACCCAGTACTTC,CASSNEVTHLLETQYF
NA,NA,TRBJ2-2,TRBV30,TGTGCCTCTCTTGGCCACACCGGGGAGCTGTTTTTT,CASLGHTGELFF
NA,NA,TRBJ2-7,TRBV5-6,TGTGCCAGCAGCTTAGGCTTTACAGGGGGAGGGTACGAGCAGTACTTC,CASSLGFTGGGYEQYF
NA,NA,TRBJ2-3,TRBV9,TGTGCCAGCAGCGTAGAGGCGAGCACAGATACGCAGTATTTT,CASSVEASTDTQYF
NA,NA,TRBJ2-7,TRBV27,TGTGCCAGCAGTTTTGGAGGCTACGAGCAGTACTTC,CASSFGGYEQYF
TRBD1,once,TRBJ1-3,TRBV7-7,TGTGCCAGCAGCGTGGGGACAGGCTCTGGAAACACCATATATTTT,CASSVGTGSGNTIYF
NA,NA,TRBJ2-7,TRBV3-1/TRBV3-2,TGTGCCAGCAGCCAAGATAGCAGGTCGACCTACGAGCAGTACTTC,CASSQDSRSTYEQYF
NA,NA,TRBJ1-2,TRBV10-1,TGCGCCAGCAGTGAGTTCTACAGGCCACCCGGCTACACCTTC,CASSEFYRPPGYTF
NA,NA,TRBJ2-7,TRBV14,TGTGCCAGCAGCAAGACGCTAGGGGAGGTGGGCGAGCAGTACTTC,CASSKTLGEVGEQYF
NA,NA,TRBJ1-2,TRBV4-1,TGCGCCAGCAGCCAAGATAACGGCGCTAACTATGGCTACACCTTC,CASSQDNGANYGYTF
NA,NA,TRBJ1-4,TRBV7-8,TGTGCCAGCAGCTTATCCTTGGGCAGTAGCGAAAAACTGTTTTTT,CASSLSLGSSEKLFF
NA,NA,TRBJ1-3,TRBV5-4,TGTGCCAGCAGCTCGAGGGGGGCTGGAAACACCATATATTTT,CASSSRGAGNTIYF
NA,NA,TRBJ2-3,TRBV18,TGTGCCAGCTCGCCAACTAGCACCCGCACAGATACGCAGTATTTT,CASSPTSTRTDTQYF
NA,NA,TRBJ2-3,TRBV6-2/TRBV6-3,TGTGCCAGCAGTTGGAGGGGGGGTTACACAGATACGCAGTATTTT,CASSWRGGYTDTQYF
NA,NA,TRBJ2-7,TRBV6-6,TGTGCCAGCAGTCATGGGACGGACTACGAGCAGTACTTC,CASSHGTDYEQYF
TRBD2,NA,TRBJ2-5,TRBV14,TGTGCCAGCAGCCCAGGACTAGCGGGAGGCCCGAGAGAGACCCAGTACTTC,CASSPGLAGGPRETQYF
NA,few,TRBJ2-3,TRBV18,TGTGCCAGCTCACCGCCCGCTACGGCAGATACGCAGTATTTT,CASSPPATADTQYF
NA,few,TRBJ2-1,TRBV7-9,TGTGCCAGCAGCTTAGGCTCGGGAGTAAAACAGTTCTTC,CASSLGSGVKQFF
NA,NA,TRBJ1-1,TRBV12-3/TRBV12-4,TGTGCCAGCAGCGAGGTGGGTTTAGGACAAGCTTTCTTT,CASSEVGLGQAFF
TRBD2,once,TRBJ2-7,TRBV27,TGTGCCAGCAGTCGACTAGCGGGGGGATTAAGCTACGAGCAGTACTTC,CASSRLAGGLSYEQYF
TRBD1,NA,TRBJ1-1,TRBV11-1,TGTGCCAGCAGCCGGGACAGCCCCATTGAAGCTTTCTTT,CASSRDSPIEAFF
NA,few,TRBJ2-1,TRBV7-9,TGTGCCAGCAGCTTAATGGGCTCTTCCAATGAGCAGTTCTTC,CASSLMGSSNEQFF
NA,many,TRBJ2-7,TRBV7-9,TGTGCCAGCAGCTTGGCAGGGCCCCTTTACGAGCAGTACTTC,CASSLAGPLYEQYF
TRBD1,few,TRBJ1-6,TRBV2,TGTGCCAGCAATGGACAGGGGGTCGGGCCCCTCCACTTT,CASNGQGVGPLHF
TRBD1,NA,TRBJ1-4,TRBV4-1,TGCGCCAGCAGCTCAGCCGGAGGGGGCAGAGGGGAAAAACTGTTTTTT,CASSSAGGGRGEKLFF
NA,NA,TRBJ2-5,TRBV24-1,TGTGCCACCAGTGATTTAGGCCCCCAAGGGACCCAGTACTTC,CATSDLGPQGTQYF
TRBD2,few,TRBJ2-1,TRBV28,TGTGCCAGCAGTTCCCGACTAGTAGCGGGGAACAATGAGCAGTTCTTC,CASSSRLVAGNNEQFF
NA,NA,TRBJ2-7,TRBV7-9,TGTGCCAGCAGCGGGGACTCTCTCTCCTACGAGCAGTACTTC,CASSGDSLSYEQYF
TRBD1,NA,TRBJ2-3,TRBV28,TGTGCCAGCAGAAATCTCCCGGGACAGGGGGCGTCAGATACGCAGTATTTT,CASRNLPGQGASDTQYF
NA,NA,TRBJ2-7,TRBV24-1,TGTGCCACCAGTGATCAGAGCTCCTACGAGCAGTACTTC,CATSDQSSYEQYF
NA,NA,TRBJ2-7,TRBV12-3/TRBV12-4,TGTGCCAGCAGTCCAGGGAGGGAGCAGTACTTC,CASSPGREQYF
NA,NA,TRBJ2-7,TRBV4-1,TGCGTCAGCAGCCAGACCCTTTCGGGGTACTACGAGCAGTACTTC,CVSSQTLSGYYEQYF
NA,NA,TRBJ2-2,TRBV29-1,TGCAGCGTTATCCAGGGATCCTTGAACACCGGGGAGCTGTTTTTT,CSVIQGSLNTGELFF
NA,few,TRBJ2-7,TRBV7-8,TGTGCCAGCAGCTCGGGTAGGACGTATACCTACGAGCAGTACTTC,CASSSGRTYTYEQYF
NA,many,TRBJ1-5,TRBV7-8,TGTGCCAGCAGCTCCGGTGTGGAATCTTATCAGCCCCAGCATTTT,CASSSGVESYQPQHF
NA,NA,TRBJ2-5,TRBV5-1,TGCGCCAGCAGCTTGCGTGGGAACAGAGAGACCCAGTACTTC,CASSLRGNRETQYF
TRBD2,NA,TRBJ2-3,TRBV7-3,TGTGCCAGCAGCTCTCAGCGGGGGGGCTTAGATACGCAGTATTTT,CASSSQRGGLDTQYF